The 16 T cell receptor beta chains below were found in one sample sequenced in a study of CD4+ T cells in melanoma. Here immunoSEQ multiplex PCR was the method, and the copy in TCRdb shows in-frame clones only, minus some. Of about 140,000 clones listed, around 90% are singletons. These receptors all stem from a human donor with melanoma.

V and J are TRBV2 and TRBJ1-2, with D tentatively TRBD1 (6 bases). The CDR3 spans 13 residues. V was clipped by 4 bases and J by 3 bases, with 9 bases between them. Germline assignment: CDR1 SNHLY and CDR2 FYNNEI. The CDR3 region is CASSVQGDYGYTF. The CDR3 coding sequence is TGTGCCAGCAGTGTACAGGGAGACTATGGCTACACCTTC.

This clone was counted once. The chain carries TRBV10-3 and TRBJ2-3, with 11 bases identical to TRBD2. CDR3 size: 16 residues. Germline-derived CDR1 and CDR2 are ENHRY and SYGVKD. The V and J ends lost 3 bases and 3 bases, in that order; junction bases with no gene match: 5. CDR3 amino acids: CAISDHSGGGTDTQYF. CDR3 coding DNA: TGTGCCATCAGTGACCATAGCGGGGGGGGTACAGATACGCAGTATTTT.

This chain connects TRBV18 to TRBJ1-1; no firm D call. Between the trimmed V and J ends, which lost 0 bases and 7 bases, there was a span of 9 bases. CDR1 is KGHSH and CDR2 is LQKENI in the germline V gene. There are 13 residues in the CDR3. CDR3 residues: CASSPPQSSEAFF. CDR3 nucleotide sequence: TGTGCCAGCTCACCACCCCAGTCAAGTGAAGCTTTCTTT.

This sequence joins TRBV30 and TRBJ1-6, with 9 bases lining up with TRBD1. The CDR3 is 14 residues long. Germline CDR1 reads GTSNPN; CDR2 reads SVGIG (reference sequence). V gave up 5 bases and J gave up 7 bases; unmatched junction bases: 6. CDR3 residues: CAWSSGTGNSPLHF. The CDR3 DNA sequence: TGTGCCTGGTCTTCCGGGACAGGGAATTCACCCCTCCACTTT.

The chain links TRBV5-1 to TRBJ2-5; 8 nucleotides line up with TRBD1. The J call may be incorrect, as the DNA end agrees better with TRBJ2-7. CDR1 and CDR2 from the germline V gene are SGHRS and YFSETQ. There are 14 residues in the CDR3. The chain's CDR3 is CASSMQGATYEQYF. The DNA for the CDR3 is TGCGCCAGCAGCATGCAGGGGGCTACCTACGAGCAGTACTTC.

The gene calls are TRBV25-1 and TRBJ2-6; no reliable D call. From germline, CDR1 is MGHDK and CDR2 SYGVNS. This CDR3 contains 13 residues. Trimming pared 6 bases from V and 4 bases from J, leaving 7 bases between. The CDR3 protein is CASRLSGANVLTF. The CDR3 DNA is TGTGCCAGCAGGCTCTCCGGGGCCAACGTCCTGACTTTC.

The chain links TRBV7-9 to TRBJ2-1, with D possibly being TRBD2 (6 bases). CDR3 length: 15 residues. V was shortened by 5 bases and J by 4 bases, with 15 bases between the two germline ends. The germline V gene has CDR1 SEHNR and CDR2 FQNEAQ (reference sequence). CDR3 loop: CASSEGGDFYNEQFF. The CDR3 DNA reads TGTGCCAGCAGCGAAGGCGGGGATTTTTACAATGAGCAGTTCTTC.

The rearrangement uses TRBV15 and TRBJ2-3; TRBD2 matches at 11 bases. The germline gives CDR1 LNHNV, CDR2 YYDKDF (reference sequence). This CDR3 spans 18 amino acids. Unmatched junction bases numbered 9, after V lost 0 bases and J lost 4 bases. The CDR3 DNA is TGTGCCACCAGCAGAGAGATAGCGGGGGGGCCCCTCTCAGATACGCAGTATTTT. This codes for CATSREIAGGPLSDTQYF.

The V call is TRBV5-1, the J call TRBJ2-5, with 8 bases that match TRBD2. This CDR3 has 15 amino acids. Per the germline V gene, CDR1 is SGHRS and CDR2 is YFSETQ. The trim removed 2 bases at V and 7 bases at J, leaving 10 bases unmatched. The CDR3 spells CASSLLAGWGGTQYF. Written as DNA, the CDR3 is TGCGCCAGCAGCTTATTAGCGGGGTGGGGAGGGACCCAGTACTTC.

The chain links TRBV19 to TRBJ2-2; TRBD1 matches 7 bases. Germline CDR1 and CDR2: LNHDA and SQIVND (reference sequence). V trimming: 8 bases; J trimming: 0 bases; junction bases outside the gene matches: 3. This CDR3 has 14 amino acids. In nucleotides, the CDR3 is TGTGCCAGTTCCGGGACAGCGAACACCGGGGAGCTGTTTTTT. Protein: CASSGTANTGELFF.

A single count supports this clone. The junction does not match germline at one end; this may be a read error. CDR3 sequence (DNA): TGTGCCAGCAGCGTAGTAGGTAGCGTCGGCACAGGTACGCAGTATTTT. The encoded protein is CASSVVGSVGTGTQYF. The chain is built from TRBV9 and TRBJ2-3; perhaps D is TRBD1 or TRBD2 (5 bases each). CDR1 is SGDLS, CDR2 YYNGEE, per germline. CDR3 length: 16 amino acids. The full variable domain, with the rest looked up from reference TRBV9 and TRBJ2-3, is DSGVTQTPKHLITATGQRVTLRCSPRSGDLSVYWYQQSLDQGLQFLIQYYNGEERAKGNILERFSAQQFPDLHSELNLSSLELGDSALYFCASSVVGSVGTGTQYFGPGTRLTVL.

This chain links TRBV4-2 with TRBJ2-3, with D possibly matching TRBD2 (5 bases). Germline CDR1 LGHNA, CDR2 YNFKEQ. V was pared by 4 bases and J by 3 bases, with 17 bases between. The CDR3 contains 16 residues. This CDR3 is CASSLNGGRGTDTQYF. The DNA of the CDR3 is TGTGCCAGCAGCCTGAATGGAGGCCGGGGTACAGATACGCAGTATTTT.

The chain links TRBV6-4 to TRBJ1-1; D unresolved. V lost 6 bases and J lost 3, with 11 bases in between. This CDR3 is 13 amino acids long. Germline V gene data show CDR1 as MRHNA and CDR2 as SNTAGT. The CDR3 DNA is TGTGCCAGCAGGCGTGAGGTTTACACTGAAGCTTTCTTT. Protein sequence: CASRREVYTEAFF.

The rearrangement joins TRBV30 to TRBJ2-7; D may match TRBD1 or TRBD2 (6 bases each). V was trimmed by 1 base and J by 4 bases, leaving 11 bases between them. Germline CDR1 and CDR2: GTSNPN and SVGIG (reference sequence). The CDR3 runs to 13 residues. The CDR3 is CAWSEQGRYEQYF. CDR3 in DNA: TGTGCCTGGAGTGAGCAGGGGAGGTACGAGCAGTACTTC.

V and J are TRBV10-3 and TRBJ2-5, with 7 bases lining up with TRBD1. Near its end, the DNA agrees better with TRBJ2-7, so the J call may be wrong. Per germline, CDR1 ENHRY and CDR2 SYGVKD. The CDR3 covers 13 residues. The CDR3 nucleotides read TGTGCCATCGGACAGGATCCCTCCTACGAGCAGTACTTC. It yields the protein CAIGQDPSYEQYF.

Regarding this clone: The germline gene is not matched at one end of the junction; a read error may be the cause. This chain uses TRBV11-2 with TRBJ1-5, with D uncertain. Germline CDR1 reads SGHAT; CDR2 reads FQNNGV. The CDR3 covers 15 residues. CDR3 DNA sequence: TGTGCCAGCAGCTTAACCACGCCGGGCAATCATCCCCAGCATTTT. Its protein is CASSLTTPGNHPQHF.